This record looks at one T cell receptor beta chain sequence and its context. Antigen: not known. Germline V gene lookup returns CDR1 SQVTM and CDR2 ANQGSEA. V was clipped by 4 bases and J by 5 bases, with 17 bases between them. CDR3 size: 14 residues. This sample stems from a study of OX40 agonist ivuxolimab in advanced cancers. Study observations and caveats: Expanded clones belonging to CD8+ T cells outnumbered, on average, those of CD4+.

The protocol was immunoSEQ multiplex PCR, while the TCRdb copy is restricted to in-frame clones and leaves out a portion. The sample gives over 95,000 clones, roughly 91% of which show up once; 0.25% to 0.35% is in the top ten. This sequence joins TRBV29-1 and TRBJ2-5, with D perhaps TRBD2 (7 bases). The starting material was CD4+ or CD8+ T cells sorted from blood, obtained in a trial of the OX40 agonist ivuxolimab. This clonotype was obtained from an adult with an advanced solid tumor such as melanoma, head and neck, liver or kidney cancer. CDR3 sequence (DNA): TGCAGCGTTGTGGGAAAGGGGGGGACGGAGACCCAGTACTTC. Protein: CSVVGKGGTETQYF.